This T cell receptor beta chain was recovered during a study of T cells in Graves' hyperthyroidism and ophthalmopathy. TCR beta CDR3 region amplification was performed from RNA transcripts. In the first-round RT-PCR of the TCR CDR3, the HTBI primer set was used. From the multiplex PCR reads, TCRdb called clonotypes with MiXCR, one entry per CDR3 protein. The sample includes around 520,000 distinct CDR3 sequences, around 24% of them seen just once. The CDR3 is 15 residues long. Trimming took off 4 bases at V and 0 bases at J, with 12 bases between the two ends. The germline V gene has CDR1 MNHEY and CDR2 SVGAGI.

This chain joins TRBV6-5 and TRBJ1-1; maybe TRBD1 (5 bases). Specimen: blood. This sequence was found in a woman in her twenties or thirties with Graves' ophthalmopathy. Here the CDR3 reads CASSSRGTVNTEAFF. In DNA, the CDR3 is TGTGCCAGCAGTTCCCGAGGGACCGTGAACACTGAAGCTTTCTTT.